Here is one T cell receptor beta chain with its context. A read error is likely, as this CDR3 ends without the conserved phenylalanine or tryptophan. Some clones are missing from TCRdb's copy, which holds only in-frame ones; the method was immunoSEQ multiplex PCR. Of 55,000 to 70,000 clones in the sample, more than 75% are singletons; the top ten hold roughly 6%. V shed 3 bases and J shed 7 bases, with 13 bases lying between them. The CDR3 runs 13 residues. Germline V gene lookup returns CDR1 SGDLS and CDR2 YYNGEE. The data originate from a study of OX40 agonist ivuxolimab in advanced cancers. V usage is TRBV9 and J usage is TRBJ1-2; D is unresolved. The sequence came from an adult with an advanced solid tumor such as melanoma, head and neck, liver or kidney cancer. The starting material was CD4+ or CD8+ T cells sorted from blood, obtained in a trial of the OX40 agonist ivuxolimab. Here the CDR3 reads CASSDRGLGGYTS. The CDR3 nucleotides read TGTGCCAGCAGCGATCGGGGTCTAGGTGGCTACACCTCC.